This T cell receptor (beta chain) was sequenced during a study of metastatic and nonmetastatic thyroid tumors. Study context: The authors compared repertoires across blood and tumor or nodule tissue from malignant and benign thyroid patients.

Overall study findings and caveats: In blood and tumor, TCR beta diversity was reportedly significantly higher in malignant thyroid tumors than in benign nodules.

This CDR3 is 13 amino acids long. V dropped 2 bases and J dropped 10; count of bases not matched to a gene: 3. The V gene's germline CDR1 is SGHRS and CDR2 YFSETQ. Original analysis: A papillary thyroid cancer distant-metastasis classifier was built from CDR3 differences across clinicopathological groups. Using MiXCR, TCRdb re-called clones from the PCR reads. None of the V and J calls come from the authors' own analysis; TCRdb made them. Of about 25,000 clones in the sample, 13% were seen once. Patients were all untreated before their thyroid surgery. On this clone itself: Its antigen is not identified.

The chain employs TRBV5-1 and TRBJ2-1, with TRBD2 identical over 10 bases. The source material was blood. The sequence was collected from a female donor with papillary thyroid cancer or a benign thyroid nodule (not recorded which). Some clones in this sample may be carry-over from other donors' samples. CDR3 bases: TGCGCCAGCAGCTTAATACTAGCGGGAGAGCAGTTCTTC. It codes for CASSLILAGEQFF.